The TCR beta chain described here comes from a study of blood T cell repertoires in COVID-19. Clones were read by immunoSEQ multiplex PCR, and TCRdb kept only the in-frame ones, dropping some. The table includes over 150,000 clones, 80% to 85% detected once. The CDR3 sequence is 17 residues long. The V and J ends lost 5 bases and 0 bases, in that order; junction bases with no gene match: 12. CDR1 and CDR2 from the germline V gene are SGHRS and YFSETQ. The source material was peripheral blood. The clonotype originates from an older woman with acute or convalescent COVID-19. The chain couples TRBV5-1 to TRBJ1-2; TRBD1 matches at 8 bases. CDR3 loop: CASSAVGRGPSNYGYTF. CDR3 nucleotides: TGCGCCAGCAGTGCCGTGGGCAGGGGGCCTTCTAACTATGGCTACACCTTC.